The following is a TCR beta chain sequence with its context. This clone's antigen is unknown. No base qualities exist here, and no much larger clone lies one base off it. The junction shows trimming of 6 bases on V and 7 bases on J, and the gene matches do not reach 7 bases of it. The germline V gene encodes CDR1 KGHSH and CDR2 LQKENI. From cysteine to phenylalanine, the CDR3 is 14 amino acids long. Only CDR3 DNA remains: 42 bases, in frame from the first base. Genomic DNA was isolated using the Qiagen DNeasy kit from unsorted PBMCs as well as from negatively selected CD4+ and CD8+ fractions. Amplification of TCR beta CDR3 regions was done by immunoSEQ multiplex PCR with primers that anneal to V and J segments. A synthetic immune receptor repertoire was used to minimize amplification bias, and any residual bias was removed computationally once sequencing was done. Regarding the original processing steps: Repertoire diversity was quantified as the Shannon entropy index using custom Python scripts. Unsorted, CD4+ and CD8+ repertoires were analyzed separately, except in combined analyses where CD4+ and CD8+ sequences were merged in silico. Clonal expansion was defined as at least a 2-fold frequency increase after treatment relative to C1D1, with a pseudocount of 0.5 for undetected baseline clones. Singleton clones were defined as clones with 0 or 1 copy at C1D1, and non-singleton clones were defined as clones with 2 or more copies. Clones expanded in unsorted samples were labelled as CD4+, CD8+ or unknown by matching protein sequences in sorted samples from the same patient. Wilcoxon tests on paired samples were used to test changes in diversity from C1D1 to C4D1. As stored in TCRdb, this immuneACCESS dataset retains in-frame rearrangements with V and J assigned. A fraction of the clones does not appear; measured against another copy, unresolved V genes explain less than half of the discrepancy, and the remainder lacks a known reason. That table supplies the V and J calls and clone size; D and trimming were determined from the DNA. This sample comprises tens of thousands of clones, 75% to 90% of them detected only once. Roughly 10% of the sample comes from the top ten.

This specimen comes from a study of PD-1 blockade in classical Hodgkin lymphoma (TCRdb year 2020). Broadly, across the study: Nivolumab dosing was 3 mg/kg intravenously every 2 weeks, continuing until either disease progression or unacceptable toxicity. To define a peripheral blood immune signature of response to PD-1 blockade in classical Hodgkin lymphoma, the study combined TCR beta sequencing with CyTOF. Paper-wide results and their limitations: A significant rise by C4D1 was seen in CD4+ but not CD8+ TCR diversity (p=0.0027 vs p=0.16), with the rise being most apparent in complete responders (p=0.02). Baseline diversity similar to that of newly diagnosed patients was observed in trial patients achieving complete response, whereas significantly lower diversity was observed in partial responders and progressors. Lower diversity was seen in patients whose nivolumab began less than 1 year after ASCT, and these patients were left out of later analyses so that immune reconstitution would not confound the results. Baseline TCR diversity was reported to be lower in newly diagnosed patients than in healthy donors, and even lower in relapsed/refractory patients. The study was limited to a single clinical trial cohort, and causes of repertoire differences, possibly disease activity or prior therapy, remained undefined.

The time point label of this sample denotes: cycle 2 day 1 (C2D1) of nivolumab. Every trial patient had relapsed following autologous stem cell transplantation, and prior brentuximab vedotin exposure was what differed among cohorts A, B and C. A total of roughly 60 patients with relapsed/refractory classical Hodgkin lymphoma made up the trial cohort, and each patient's best overall response was complete response, partial response or progressive disease. Trial patients were treated with single-agent nivolumab in the multi-cohort phase II CheckMate 205 trial. An independent review committee assessed best overall response by applying the 2007 International Working Group response criteria. PBMCs from the trial were collected at three points: immediately before nivolumab initiation (C1D1), and during therapy at cycle 2 day 1 and cycle 4 day 1. Peripheral blood was collected in 8 mL Vacutainer Cell Preparation Tubes, from which PBMCs were isolated by centrifugation and then cryopreserved.

This TCR came from a human donor with classical Hodgkin lymphoma. The rearranged chain carries TRBV18 and TRBJ2-1; TRBD1 aligns with 9 central bases. The source material was peripheral blood mononuclear cells (PBMCs), sampled before the second cycle of nivolumab. The DNA sequence is TGTGCCAGCTCCCAACAGGGGGCGCGAAATGAGCAGTTCTTC. This codes for CASSQQGARNEQFF.